Below are 14 T cell receptor beta chains sequenced from a single sample in a study of CD8 T cells in Susac syndrome. It was with random hexamers that about 0.45 to 1 ug RNA was reverse transcribed. From the immunoSEQ multiplex PCR reads, TCRdb called clonotypes with MiXCR, one entry per CDR3 protein. The sample records about 180,000 distinct CDR3 sequences, approximately 95% being singletons. The sequenced material came from CD4+ T cells from PBMCs. The source of these receptors is a human donor with Susac syndrome.

This chain joins TRBV24-1 and TRBJ2-3; D not certain. Germline-derived CDR1 and CDR2 are KGHDR and SFDVKD. The CDR3 has 15 residues. The V end was cut by 4 bases, the J end by 5 bases, with 15 bases between. The CDR3 loop reads CATSDPGQLQDTQYF. CDR3 in DNA: TGTGCCACCAGTGACCCTGGCCAGCTTCAAGATACGCAGTATTTT.

The chain has TRBV9 and TRBJ2-3; TRBD2 aligns across 11 bases. The CDR3 sequence is 16 residues long. The trim removed 0 bases at V and 5 bases at J, leaving 5 bases unmatched. Germline V gene lookup returns CDR1 SGDLS and CDR2 YYNGEE. This CDR3 is CASSVASSGRLDTQYF. The DNA of the CDR3 is TGTGCCAGCAGCGTAGCGTCTAGCGGGAGGTTAGATACGCAGTATTTT.

J is TRBJ2-7 and V is TRBV7-9; 9 positions agree with TRBD1. Germline CDR1 and CDR2: SEHNR and FQNEAQ (reference sequence). The ends lost 4 bases at V and 7 bases at J; junction bases unmatched: 8. CDR3 length: 14 amino acids. The CDR3 coding sequence is TGTGCCAGCAGCTCGGGACAGGGCGGTAGGGAGCAGTACGTC. This encodes CASSSGQGGREQYV.

The rearrangement uses TRBV12-3 or TRBV12-4 and TRBJ2-4, with 9 bases matching TRBD1. V lost 5 bases, J lost 9 bases, and 8 bases stayed unmatched. The CDR3 loop spans 14 amino acids. In nucleotides, the CDR3 is TGTGCCAGCAGTAGTCCCGGGACAGGGAGCATTCAGTACTTC. Its translation: CASSSPGTGSIQYF.

The V and J genes are TRBV12-3 or TRBV12-4 and TRBJ2-3; D call uncertain. Trimming pared 0 bases from V and 7 bases from J, leaving 5 bases between. The CDR3 consists of 12 residues. Here the CDR3 DNA reads TGTGCCAGCAGTTTAGCGTCAAATACGCAGTATTTT. Protein sequence: CASSLASNTQYF.

The chain joins TRBV7-9 to TRBJ2-3; possibly TRBD1 or TRBD2 for D (5 bases each). V lost 2 bases and J 2 bases, leaving 17 bases between the germline ends. The CDR3 is 17 residues long. Per the germline V gene, CDR1 is SEHNR and CDR2 is FQNEAQ (reference sequence). The CDR3 sequence: CASSLREGTVLTDTQYF. The CDR3 DNA sequence: TGTGCCAGCAGCTTAAGGGAAGGGACGGTCCTCACAGATACGCAGTATTTT.

This sequence joins TRBV12-3 or TRBV12-4 and TRBJ2-3, with D maybe TRBD2 (5 bases). The CDR3 runs to 17 residues. The V and J ends lost 5 bases and 0 bases respectively, with 18 bases between them. CDR3 sequence: CASSRVRGRASTDTQYF. The CDR3 DNA sequence: TGTGCCAGCAGTCGGGTGCGAGGGCGCGCGAGCACAGATACGCAGTATTTT.

The chain combines TRBV3-1 with TRBJ1-1; 7 nucleotides line up with TRBD1. Germline loops: CDR1 LGHDT, CDR2 YNNKEL (reference sequence). V was clipped by 2 bases and J by 2 bases; unmatched bases: 8. This CDR3 is 16 amino acids long. The CDR3 nucleotides read TGTGCCAGCAGCCAAAGGACAGGAAGGAGAAACACTGAAGCTTTCTTT. Translation: CASSQRTGRRNTEAFF.

The CDR3 here is CASSGFGTQYF. The CDR3 DNA is TGTGCCAGCAGTGGGTTCGGGACCCAGTACTTC. The rearrangement uses TRBV2 and TRBJ2-5, with unresolved D. The CDR3 has 11 residues. V was pared by 4 bases and J by 7 bases, with 7 bases between. CDR1 and CDR2 (germline): SNHLY, FYNNEI.

The V and J genes are TRBV10-3 and TRBJ2-1; 7 bases match TRBD1. The V gene's germline CDR1 is ENHRY and CDR2 SYGVKD. The CDR3 runs 13 residues. The ends lost 4 bases at V and 6 bases at J; junction bases unmatched: 3. The CDR3 DNA reads TGTGCCATCAGTGCGGGACAGTCCAATGAGCAGTTCTTC. Its translation: CAISAGQSNEQFF.

V and J are TRBV9 and TRBJ2-3; D not resolved. CDR1 is SGDLS and CDR2 is YYNGEE in the germline V gene. The CDR3 totals 13 residues. V lost 2 bases, J lost 4 bases, and 8 bases lay in between. CDR3 residues: CASSVSGADTQYF. In DNA, the CDR3 is TGTGCCAGCAGCGTGTCTGGGGCAGATACGCAGTATTTT.

This rearrangement joins TRBV29-1 to TRBJ2-1; 9 nucleotides match TRBD1. J gave up 4 bases and V 4 bases, and 11 bases lay outside the gene matches. This CDR3 is 16 amino acids long. Per germline, CDR1 SQVTM and CDR2 ANQGSEA. The CDR3 loop reads CSVGAPTGGSYNEQFF. The CDR3 nucleotides read TGCAGCGTTGGGGCCCCTACAGGGGGCAGTTACAATGAGCAGTTCTTC.

The rearrangement links TRBV12-3 or TRBV12-4 to TRBJ2-1; the D gene is possibly TRBD1 (6 bases). The CDR3 spans 13 residues. V was shortened by 2 bases and J by 8 bases, with 10 bases between the two germline ends. Here the CDR3 reads CASSLLGAYEQFF. Written as DNA, the CDR3 is TGTGCCAGCAGTTTATTGGGGGCGTATGAGCAGTTCTTC.

The chain couples TRBV4-3 to TRBJ2-6; the D gene is possibly TRBD2 (5 bases). The CDR3 is 16 residues long. The V gene lost 1 base and the J gene lost 0 bases, with 7 bases spanning the gap. Germline V gene lookup returns CDR1 LGHNA and CDR2 YSLEER. For the CDR3, the DNA is TGCGCCAGCAGCCAAGTAGGAGGCTCTGGGGCCAACGTCCTGACTTTC. It yields the protein CASSQVGGSGANVLTF.